The 8 T cell receptor beta chains below come from one sample, sequenced in a study of radiotherapy plus CTLA-4 blockade in lung cancer. Repertoires were generated with immunoSEQ multiplex PCR, while TCRdb's copy carries only in-frame clones and drops some. Of 90,000 to 100,000 clones listed, around 79% are singletons. The input for sequencing was peripheral blood, taken from a patient treated with radiotherapy plus ipilimumab. The receptors derive from a human donor with non-small cell lung cancer who had a partial response to radiotherapy plus ipilimumab. Some clones in this sample may be carry-over from other donors' samples.

This clone has only a few counts. The chain recombines TRBV5-4 with TRBJ1-1, with D perhaps matching TRBD1 (6 bases). Trimming pared 4 bases from V and 7 bases from J, leaving 14 bases between. CDR3 size: 13 residues. Germline V gene sequence: CDR1 SGHNT, CDR2 YYREEE (reference sequence). This chain's CDR3 is CASSPAGALEAFF. In DNA form, the CDR3 reads TGTGCCAGCAGCCCGGCGGGGGCCCTTGAAGCTTTCTTT.

This chain links TRBV19 with TRBJ2-5, with 9 bases aligning to TRBD1. Matching the DNA end better, TRBJ2-7 makes the J call doubtful. Germline V CDR1 and CDR2: LNHDA, SQIVND (reference sequence). CDR3 length: 14 amino acids. The CDR3 DNA sequence: TGTGCCAGTAGGGTCGGGACAGGGCGCTACGAGCAGTACTTC. This translates into CASRVGTGRYEQYF.

This clone was observed a handful of times. This rearrangement joins TRBV9 to TRBJ1-2; D remains ambiguous. The CDR3 runs 13 residues. Germline CDR1 SGDLS, CDR2 YYNGEE. Trimming left V 6 bases short and J 8 bases short, with 17 bases between. CDR3 in DNA: TGTGCCAGCACCGCAAATCCGGAGGGAGGCTACACCTTC. Residues: CASTANPEGGYTF.

This clone was counted only a few times. The CDR3 sequence: CASSFRAPPNTGELFF. CDR3 nucleotide sequence: TGTGCCAGCAGTTTCCGAGCTCCCCCTAACACCGGGGAGCTGTTTTTT. The chain employs TRBV27 and TRBJ2-2; D is ambiguous. The CDR3 spans 16 residues. V dropped 3 bases and J dropped 2 bases, with 13 bases sitting between them. Looked up from germline, CDR1 is MNHEY and CDR2 is SMNVEV (reference sequence).

CDR3 amino acids: CAISEQSETQYF. In DNA form, the CDR3 reads TGTGCCATCAGTGAACAGTCAGAGACCCAGTACTTC. The chain joins TRBV10-3 to TRBJ2-5; D unresolved. V shed 3 bases and J shed 4 bases, with 6 bases lying between them. CDR3 size: 12 residues. Germline V CDR1 and CDR2: ENHRY, SYGVKD.

This chain uses TRBV9 with TRBJ2-5; 8 nucleotides align to TRBD2. The junction had 7 bases not matched to a gene; V was cut back by 7 bases and J by 2 bases. The CDR3 is 14 residues long. Looked up from germline, CDR1 is SGDLS and CDR2 is YYNGEE. The DNA for the CDR3 is TGTGCCAGCCTTCCCGGGGGGGCACAAGAGACCCAGTACTTC. It encodes CASLPGGAQETQYF.

This rearrangement joins TRBV5-4 to TRBJ1-5; 7 nucleotides match TRBD1. J lost 5 bases, V lost 0 bases, and 5 bases had no gene match. CDR3 length: 15 amino acids. CDR1 SGHNT and CDR2 YYREEE come from the germline V gene (reference sequence). The CDR3 is CASSLDQGEDQPQHF. The DNA of the CDR3 is TGTGCCAGCAGCTTGGATCAGGGGGAAGATCAGCCCCAGCATTTT.

This clone has just one count. The chain couples TRBV7-9 to TRBJ1-4, with D possibly matching TRBD1 (5 bases). Germline V gene sequence: CDR1 SEHNR, CDR2 FQNEAQ (reference sequence). This CDR3 spans 14 amino acids. V gave up 5 bases and J gave up 7 bases, with 14 bases separating them. The CDR3 here is CASSGSREVEKLFF. The CDR3 DNA sequence: TGTGCCAGCAGCGGCAGCAGGGAGGTTGAAAAACTGTTTTTT. Full variable domain (outside the CDR3, taken from reference TRBV7-9 and TRBJ1-4): DTGVSQNPRHKITKRGQNVTFRCDPISEHNRLYWYRQTLGQGPEFLTYFQNEAQLEKSRLLSDRFSAERPKGSFSTLEIQRTEQGDSAMYLCASSGSREVEKLFFGSGTQLSVL.